This T cell receptor beta chain was obtained from a study of cytomegalovirus exposure and HLA in healthy donors. This CDR3 contains 13 residues. Per germline, CDR1 MNHEY and CDR2 SMNVEV (reference sequence). V lost 3 bases to trimming and J lost 0 bases, with 6 bases between them. Both 60 Vbeta primers and 13 Jbeta primers went into the PCR. The data were produced by immunoSEQ multiplex PCR, yet TCRdb's version contains in-frame clones alone and is incomplete. The sample lists 81,000 or so clones; 77% were seen once. The chain joins TRBV27 to TRBJ2-7; no clear D. The sequenced material came from PBMCs. The TCR sequence derives from a man between 50 and 59 years old in good health and CMV-seropositive. CDR3 DNA: TGTGCCAGCAGTTTCTCCTACTCCTACGAGCAGTACTTC. This gives the protein CASSFSYSYEQYF.